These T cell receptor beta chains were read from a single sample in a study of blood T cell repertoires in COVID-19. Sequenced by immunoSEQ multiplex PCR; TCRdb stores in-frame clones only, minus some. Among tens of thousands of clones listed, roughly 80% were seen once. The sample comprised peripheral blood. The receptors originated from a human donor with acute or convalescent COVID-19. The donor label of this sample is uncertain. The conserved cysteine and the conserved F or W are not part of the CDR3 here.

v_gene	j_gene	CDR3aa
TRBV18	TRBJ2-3	ASSPRAGGLSNTDTQY
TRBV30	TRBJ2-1	AWSVLSYNEQF
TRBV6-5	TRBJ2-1	ASSYVGTVQF
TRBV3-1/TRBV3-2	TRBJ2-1	ASSQVGGGTYNEQF
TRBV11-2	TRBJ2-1	ASSRLSNEQF
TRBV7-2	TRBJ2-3	ASSLSTQY
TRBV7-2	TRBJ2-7	ASSPRLAGGHEQY
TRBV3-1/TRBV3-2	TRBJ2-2	ASSQNLRGTGELF
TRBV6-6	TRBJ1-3	ASSGGSGNTIY
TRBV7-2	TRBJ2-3	ASSYSSGTGSTDTQY
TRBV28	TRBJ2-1	ASETRLYNEQF
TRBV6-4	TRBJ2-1	ASSTGLGEQF
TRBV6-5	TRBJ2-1	ASTAGIEQF
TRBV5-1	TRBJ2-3	ASSSGTVVATDTQY
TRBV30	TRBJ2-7	AWSLGPLNYEQY
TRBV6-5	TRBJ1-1	ASSPRDRGSEAF
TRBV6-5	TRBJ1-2	ASSANYGYT
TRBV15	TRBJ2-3	ATSRQTGTGGADTQY
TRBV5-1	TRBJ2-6	ASRGGAAAGANVLT
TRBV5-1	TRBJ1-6	ASSPGQGNSPLH
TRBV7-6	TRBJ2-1	ASSPRVSGLSPQVLRF
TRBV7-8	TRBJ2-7	ASIRGPVGSSYEQY
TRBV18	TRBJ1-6	ASSPRGQYNSPLH
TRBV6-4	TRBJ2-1	ASSPASGTHNEQF
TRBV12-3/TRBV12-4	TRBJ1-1	ASSLPDRRAF
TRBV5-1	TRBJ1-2	ASSLRSGYGYT
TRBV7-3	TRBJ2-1	ASSLGGLAGHNEQF
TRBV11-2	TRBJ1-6	ASSLEAGSPLH
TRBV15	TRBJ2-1	AIPSGGEQF
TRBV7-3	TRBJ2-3	ASSFLSGSTDTQY
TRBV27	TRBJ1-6	ASSPRSLPALH
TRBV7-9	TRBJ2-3	ASSLVASGGQDTQY
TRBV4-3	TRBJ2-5	ASSQDYRGQETQY
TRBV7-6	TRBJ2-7	ASSSQGAFHEQY
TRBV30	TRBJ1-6	AWSITTFNSPLH
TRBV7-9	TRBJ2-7	ASSQTVQGAQKYEQY
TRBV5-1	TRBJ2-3	ASSLGGEGDTQY
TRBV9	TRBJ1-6	ASSVTPSGDNSPLH
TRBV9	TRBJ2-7	ASSVGQGDQYEQY
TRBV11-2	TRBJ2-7	ASRSLSSVGKKNEQY
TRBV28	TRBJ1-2	ASSEGQGYGYT
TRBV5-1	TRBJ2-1	ASSVTSGTYNEQF
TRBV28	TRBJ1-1	ASSLSSEAF
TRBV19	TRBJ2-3	ASSMGASENTQY
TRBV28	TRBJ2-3	ASTPDYPGTQY
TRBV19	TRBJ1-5	ASLGGRYQPQH
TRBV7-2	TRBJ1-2	ASSPWGQTNYGYT
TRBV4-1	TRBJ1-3	ASSQMDRGGNTIY
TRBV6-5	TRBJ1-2	ASSQDRVNGYT
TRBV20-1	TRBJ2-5	SASNSGEETQY
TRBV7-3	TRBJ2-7	ASSQNPGLTYEQY
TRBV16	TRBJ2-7	ASSPGHEQY
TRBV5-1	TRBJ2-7	ASSLARTGYYEQY
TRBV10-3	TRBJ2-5	AISESTGTSQETQY